These 4 T cell receptor beta chains were sequenced from one sample in a study of early T cells in non-severe SARS-CoV-2 infection. One entry per CDR3 protein, called by TCRdb with MiXCR from the 5' RACE reads. The sample comprises roughly 80,000 distinct CDR3 sequences, around 9.9% of which are singletons, and 4.8% rests with the top ten. Input material: whole blood. All receptors come from an adult who was a healthcare worker with PCR-confirmed SARS-CoV-2 infection or an uninfected control (not recorded which).

This clonotype was seen at least ten times. The chain recombines TRBV9 with TRBJ2-1; 7 positions agree with TRBD2. Germline V gene data show CDR1 as SGDLS and CDR2 as YYNGEE. V gave up 0 bases and J gave up 0 bases; unmatched junction bases: 6. CDR3 length: 17 amino acids. The DNA of the CDR3 is TGTGCCAGCAGCGTAGTAGCGGGTGGTAGCTCCTACAATGAGCAGTTCTTC. Protein: CASSVVAGGSSYNEQFF.

A few counts support this clonotype. This chain uses TRBV6-5 with TRBJ2-7, with 12 bases lining up with TRBD2. Trimming removed 6 bases from V and 9 bases from J; junction bases left unmatched: 6. This CDR3 contains 13 residues. In germline, CDR1 is MNHEY, CDR2 SVGAGI. The CDR3 region has the DNA TGTGCCAGCAGGAGACTAGCGGGAGCTCGGCAGTACTTC. Its translation is CASRRLAGARQYF.

This clonotype was recorded at least ten times. V is TRBV14 and J is TRBJ2-5, with D unclear. Germline CDR1 reads SGHDN; CDR2 reads FVKESK. The CDR3 spans 13 residues. Trimming removed 4 bases from V and 4 bases from J, with 10 bases in between. The CDR3 nucleotides read TGTGCCAGCAGCCGAATTCCAGTAGAGACCCAGTACTTC. Its protein product is CASSRIPVETQYF.

This clonotype was picked up many times. This chain links TRBV7-2 with TRBJ2-5; a weak D match, TRBD2 (5 bases). V shed 2 bases and J shed 5 bases, with 9 bases lying between them. The CDR3 is made up of 13 amino acids. Germline V gene data show CDR1 as SGHTA and CDR2 as FQGNSA. Here the CDR3 reads CASSLSGAETQYF. The CDR3 DNA sequence: TGTGCCAGCAGCTTAAGCGGCGCGGAGACCCAGTACTTC.